This is a list of T cell receptor beta chains from one sample in a study of tumor-infiltrating lymphocytes in glioblastoma multiforme. TCRdb independently ran MiXCR on the multiplex PCR reads; one entry per CDR3 protein. The profile shows nearly 20,000 distinct CDR3 sequences, roughly 68% of them singletons. Sequencing was carried out using peripheral blood. The receptors were sampled from a male donor with glioblastoma. Each CDR3 is given with its conserved first and last residue. The D gene is left open where the match is weak. Expanded clones get a size class; other rows say once, few or many, or leave the size out.

V gene	clone size	D gene	J gene	CDR3 length	CDR3 protein	CDR3 DNA
TRBV4-2	.	.	TRBJ1-4	14	CASSPRVTNEKLFF	TGTGCCAGCAGCCCCAGGGTAACTAATGAAAAACTGTTTTTT
TRBV29-1	few	.	TRBJ1-2	10	CSVDSYGHTF	TGCAGCGTTGACAGCTATGGCCACACCTTC
TRBV11-2	once	TRBD2	TRBJ2-1	14	CAISLVGSGRMRFF	TGTGCCATCAGCTTAGTAGGTAGCGGGAGGATGCGGTTCTTC
TRBV5-5	many	.	TRBJ2-7	15	CASSRMSDLSYEQYF	TGTGCCAGCAGCCGTATGAGCGACCTCTCCTACGAGCAGTACTTC
TRBV20-1	.	.	TRBJ1-5	14	CSARGGRENQPQHF	TGCAGTGCTAGAGGGGGCAGGGAAAATCAGCCCCAGCATTTT
TRBV11-2	.	.	TRBJ2-7	14	CASSDRGSNREQYF	TGTGCCAGCAGCGACCGCGGGTCGAACAGGGAGCAGTACTTC
TRBV6-6	many	.	TRBJ1-1	14	CASRLTTGNTEAFF	TGTGCCAGCAGGCTCACGACAGGTAACACTGAAGCTTTCTTT
TRBV2	few	TRBD1	TRBJ1-2	14	CASSEETGGAGYTF	TGTGCCAGCAGTGAAGAAACAGGGGGCGCTGGCTACACCTTC
TRBV7-3	.	.	TRBJ2-1	15	CASSLEGESYNEQFF	TGTGCCAGCAGCTTAGAGGGGGAATCCTACAATGAGCAGTTCTTC
TRBV20-1	.	.	TRBJ2-3	12	CSVTGGNQPQYF	TGCAGTGTTACAGGTGGAAATCAGCCCCAGTATTTT